What follows describes a single T cell receptor (beta chain). The antigen remains undetermined. This CDR3 has 11 residues. Trimming cost V 6 bases and J 1 base, with 2 bases left between them. Clones were read by immunoSEQ multiplex PCR, and TCRdb kept only the in-frame ones, dropping some. The sample lists some 87,000 clones, approximately 90% seen once, with roughly 5% in the top ten. The entry originates in a study of T cell responses to AZD1222 COVID-19 vaccine. Study results and caveats: In all cases, repertoires were sampled only after the peak T cell response. The study found vaccine-associated CD4 TCRs spanning spike, dominant at 160-218 and 743-854.

The source of this sequence is an adult in good health. The sample was peripheral blood, taken on day 0 of MenACWY control vaccination. The V call is TRBV12-3 or TRBV12-4, the J call TRBJ2-3; D is ambiguous. DNA of the CDR3: TGTGCCAGCAGCCGCACAGATACGCAGTATTTT. It yields the protein CASSRTDTQYF.